What follows is one TCR beta chain and its context. Its specificity is not known. Sequencing used immunoSEQ multiplex PCR; TCRdb keeps in-frame clones, though not all of them. The sample holds roughly 51,000 clones, around 85% seen once. The data were taken from a study of a mutant IDH1 vaccine in newly diagnosed glioma. Time point specified: week 47, end of study. In every dose of vaccine, 300 ug of mutant IDH1 20-mer peptide was given alongside topical imiquimod. The input for sequencing was PBMCs, taken from a glioma patient whose treatment included an IDH1 peptide vaccine. The clonotype was recovered from a woman between 25 and 40 years old with glioma. Some clones in this sample may be carry-over from other donors' samples.

This CDR3 reads CASSEGTGGYTF. In nucleotides, the CDR3 is TGTGCCAGCAGTGAAGGGACGGGTGGCTACACCTTC. The chain combines TRBV2 with TRBJ1-2; D unclear. The CDR3 runs 12 residues. The germline CDR1 and CDR2 sequences are SNHLY and FYNNEI. V shed 1 base and J shed 7 bases, with 7 bases lying between them.